The clone carrying this TCR beta chain was seen only a few times. The data derive from a study of blood T cells in healthy people across ages. The CDR3 covers 16 residues. In germline, CDR1 is SEHNR, CDR2 FQNEAQ (reference sequence). The ends were cut back, 5 bases at V and 5 bases at J, with 21 bases in the middle. Individuals who donated were healthy Caucasians from Russia aged about 6 to 100. Alongside a J-beta primer mix, a sample-barcoded 5' primer served in a second PCR lasting 7 to 11 cycles. TCRdb reanalysed the 5' RACE reads using MiXCR and keeps one entry per CDR3 protein. The sample lists about 800,000 distinct CDR3 sequences; about 25% were seen once. In addition, the sample was reused for a study of T cells of mothers and their children. From that study: Over 9.5 million reads per mother and roughly 3 million per child were obtained.

The sequence was collected from a boy aged 5 to 17 in good health. The specimen was blood. The chain links TRBV7-9 to TRBJ1-2; tentative D call: TRBD1 (5 bases). The CDR3 nucleotides are TGTGCCAGCAGCCCGGCGGATGGACAACCCCGATATGGCTACACCTTC. Residues: CASSPADGQPRYGYTF.